The 14 T cell receptor beta chains presented below share a single source sample, sequenced in a study of early T cells in non-severe SARS-CoV-2 infection. MiXCR was run by TCRdb on the 5' RACE reads, yielding one entry per CDR3 protein. The sample gives more than 60,000 distinct CDR3 sequences, roughly an eighth of which show up once; about 6.1% is in the top ten. The sample comprised whole blood. The receptors come from an adult who was a healthcare worker with PCR-confirmed SARS-CoV-2 infection or an uninfected control (not recorded which).

This clonotype occurred a few times. J is TRBJ2-5 and V is TRBV19, with D maybe TRBD2 (6 bases). In germline, CDR1 is LNHDA, CDR2 SQIVND (reference sequence). The CDR3 is 17 amino acids. Trimming cost V 5 bases and J 0 bases, with 19 bases left between them. As DNA, the CDR3 is TGTGCCAGTAGTGCCTCATTTAGCGGACTGTACCAAGAGACCCAGTACTTC. It encodes CASSASFSGLYQETQYF.

The rearrangement joins TRBV28 to TRBJ2-7; D may match TRBD1 or TRBD2 (5 bases each). The V end was cut by 7 bases, the J end by 2 bases, with 18 bases between. This CDR3 is 15 amino acids long. Germline V gene data show CDR1 as MDHEN and CDR2 as SYDVKM. The CDR3 here is CASTDGDGRTYEQYF. In nucleotides, the CDR3 is TGTGCCAGCACCGACGGGGACGGCAGGACCTACGAGCAGTACTTC.

This clonotype was observed a handful of times. This chain connects TRBV28 to TRBJ1-1; D remains ambiguous. Germline V gene lookup returns CDR1 MDHEN and CDR2 SYDVKM. The CDR3 has 13 residues. Trimming shortened V by 6 bases and J by 2 bases, and 10 bases separated the two germline ends. The DNA of the CDR3 is TGTGCCAGCAGCCTAAAAATAAACACTGAAGCTTTCTTT. It is translated as CASSLKINTEAFF.

This clonotype was observed a handful of times. The rearrangement links TRBV5-1 to TRBJ1-1; possible D gene TRBD1, 5 bases. This CDR3 is built from 15 residues. Germline CDR1 and CDR2: SGHRS and YFSETQ. V was clipped by 0 bases and J by 1 base, with 10 bases between them. In DNA, the CDR3 is TGCGCCAGCAGCTTGGCCGTAACAGGGAACACTGAAGCTTTCTTT. Its translation: CASSLAVTGNTEAFF.

The chain has TRBV20-1 and TRBJ1-5, with TRBD1 as a possible D gene (5 bases). The CDR3 length is 15 residues. V was shortened by 4 bases and J by 1 base, with 14 bases between the two germline ends. Germline values: CDR1 DFQATT, CDR2 SNEGSKA (reference sequence). CDR3 protein: CSANAGGWSNQPQHF. CDR3 DNA: TGCAGTGCTAATGCGGGGGGTTGGAGCAATCAGCCCCAGCATTTT.

This clonotype was observed a handful of times. This chain connects TRBV29-1 to TRBJ2-1; D unresolved. The germline V and J ends were trimmed by 4 bases and 1 base, with 11 bases remaining between them. Germline CDR1 and CDR2: SQVTM and ANQGSEA. The CDR3 is made up of 14 amino acids. The CDR3 region has the DNA TGCAGCGTTGGGCGGCGGCTTTCCTACAATGAGCAGTTCTTC. It specifies CSVGRRLSYNEQFF.

The chain joins TRBV28 to TRBJ2-1; D is possibly TRBD2 (6 bases). V gave up 5 bases and J gave up 4 bases, with 15 bases separating them. The CDR3 has 15 residues. Germline CDR1 MDHEN, CDR2 SYDVKM. This CDR3 is CASSTGDLTYNEQFF. The CDR3 DNA reads TGTGCCAGCAGTACGGGGGACTTAACGTACAATGAGCAGTTCTTC. Looking up the rest from reference TRBV28 and TRBJ2-1 gives the full variable domain: DVKVTQSSRYLVKRTGEKVFLECVQDMDHENMFWYRQDPGLGLRLIYFSYDVKMKEKGDIPEGYSVSREKKERFSLILESASTNQTSMYLCASSTGDLTYNEQFFGPGTRLTVL.

The V and J genes are TRBV5-1 and TRBJ2-1, with D possibly matching TRBD1 (6 bases). The CDR3 sequence is 13 residues long. V lost 6 bases to trimming and J lost 6 bases, with 13 bases between them. Germline loops: CDR1 SGHRS, CDR2 YFSETQ. CDR3 amino acids: CASKAGTPNEQFF. Here the CDR3 DNA reads TGCGCCAGCAAAGCCGGGACACCCAATGAGCAGTTCTTC.

This clonotype was observed at least ten times. The J gene is TRBJ2-5, the V gene TRBV2, with TRBD1 matching over 10 bases. The CDR3 covers 16 residues. Germline trimming cut 6 bases from V and 1 base from J; bases unmatched to any gene: 8. Germline CDR1 is SNHLY and CDR2 is FYNNEI. CDR3 nucleotide sequence: TGTGCCAGCAGCTACGACAGGGGGCAAGCCCAAGAGACCCAGTACTTC. Encoded protein: CASSYDRGQAQETQYF. The full variable domain, its missing parts supplied by reference TRBV2 and TRBJ2-5, is EPEVTQTPSHQVTQMGQEVILRCVPISNHLYFYWYRQILGQKVEFLVSFYNNEISEKSEIFDDQFSVERPDGSNFTLKIRSTKLEDSAMYFCASSYDRGQAQETQYFGPGTRLLVL.

The gene calls are TRBV19 and TRBJ2-2, with D maybe TRBD2 (5 bases). This CDR3 comprises 12 residues. V was cut by 10 bases and J by 5 bases, with 11 bases left in between. The V gene's germline CDR1 is LNHDA and CDR2 SQIVND (reference sequence). CDR3 coding DNA: TGTGCCACTAGCCCCGGGACCGGGGAGCTGTTTTTT. This translates into CATSPGTGELFF.

Many counts were recorded for this clonotype. This chain links TRBV20-1 with TRBJ1-1; D remains ambiguous. V lost 1 base and J lost 4, with 7 bases in between. The CDR3 loop spans 12 amino acids. Germline CDR1 and CDR2: DFQATT and SNEGSKA (reference sequence). DNA of the CDR3: TGCAGTGCTAGAGCAGCTGGCACTGAAGCTTTCTTT. Its protein is CSARAAGTEAFF.

J is TRBJ1-1 and V is TRBV5-1; D unresolved. Trimming took off 4 bases at V and 1 base at J, with 11 bases between the two ends. The CDR3 has 14 residues. Per the germline V gene, CDR1 is SGHRS and CDR2 is YFSETQ. Written as DNA, the CDR3 is TGCGCCAGCAGCCTTACACCGAAGAACACTGAAGCTTTCTTT. Its protein product is CASSLTPKNTEAFF. The full variable domain, completed using reference TRBV5-1 and TRBJ1-1, is KAGVTQTPRYLIKTRGQQVTLSCSPISGHRSVSWYQQTPGQGLQFLFEYFSETQRNKGNFPGRFSGRQFSNSRSEMNVSTLELGDSALYLCASSLTPKNTEAFFGQGTRLTVV.

This clonotype has more than one count but fewer than ten. The CDR3 bases are TGTGCCAGCTCATCCCTAGCGGACAATGAGCAGTTCTTC. Protein: CASSSLADNEQFF. V and J are TRBV18 and TRBJ2-1; TRBD2 matches at 7 bases. The CDR3 runs to 13 residues. CDR1 KGHSH and CDR2 LQKENI come from the germline V gene. J gave up 5 bases and V 5 bases, and 3 bases lay outside the gene matches.

At least ten counts were recorded for this clonotype. CDR3 bases: TGCAGTGCTAATAAACAGACCTACGAGCAGTACTTC. Amino acid sequence: CSANKQTYEQYF. V gene TRBV20-1 combines with J gene TRBJ2-7; D is undetermined. The CDR3 covers 12 residues. CDR1 and CDR2 from the germline V gene are DFQATT and SNEGSKA (reference sequence). Trimming stripped 4 bases from V and 2 bases from J, with 9 bases between.